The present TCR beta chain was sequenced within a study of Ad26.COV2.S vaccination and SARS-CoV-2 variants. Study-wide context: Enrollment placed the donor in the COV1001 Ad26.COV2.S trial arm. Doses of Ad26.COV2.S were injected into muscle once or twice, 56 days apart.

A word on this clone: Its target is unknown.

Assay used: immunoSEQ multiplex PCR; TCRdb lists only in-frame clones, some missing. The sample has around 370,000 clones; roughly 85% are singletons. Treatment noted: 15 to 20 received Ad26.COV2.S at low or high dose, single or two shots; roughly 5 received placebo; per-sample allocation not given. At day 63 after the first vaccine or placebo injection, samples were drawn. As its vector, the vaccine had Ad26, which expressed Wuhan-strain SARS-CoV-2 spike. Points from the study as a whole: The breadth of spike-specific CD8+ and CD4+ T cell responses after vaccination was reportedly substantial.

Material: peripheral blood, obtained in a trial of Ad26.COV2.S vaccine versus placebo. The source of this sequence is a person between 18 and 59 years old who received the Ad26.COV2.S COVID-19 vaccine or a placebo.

The CDR3 region has the DNA TGTGCCAGCAGTTTTGGGGGGTCCCTGATTGAAAAACTGTTTTTT. It yields the protein CASSFGGSLIEKLFF. The chain recombines TRBV28 with TRBJ1-4; perhaps TRBD1 as D (5 bases). The CDR3 extends over 15 amino acids. Per germline, CDR1 MDHEN and CDR2 SYDVKM. Deletions cut 3 bases from V and 7 bases from J, with 15 bases between.